Sequencing of this T cell receptor beta chain was carried out in a study of response to subunit inactivated influenza vaccine. Whole-study results and caveats: It was suggested by the authors that few new T cells are recruited by each seasonal influenza vaccination.

The CDR3 has 13 amino acids. Trimming shortened V by 6 bases and J by 2 bases, and 14 bases separated the two germline ends. The germline V gene has CDR1 DFQATT and CDR2 SNEGSKA (reference sequence). TCRdb reanalysed the RT-PCR reads using MiXCR and keeps one entry per CDR3 protein. The table includes roughly 500,000 distinct CDR3 sequences, about 15% detected once. About this clonotype: Its antigen is undetermined.

The sample here was CD4+ T cells sorted from PBMCs, taken roughly 24 months after vaccination. This chain joins TRBV20-1 and TRBJ2-7, with D hard to call. The sequence derives from a man in his fifties or sixties who received an inactivated influenza vaccine. The CDR3 bases are TGCAGTGCGGAAAGGACGGGCACCTACGAGCAGTACTTC. Amino acids: CSAERTGTYEQYF.